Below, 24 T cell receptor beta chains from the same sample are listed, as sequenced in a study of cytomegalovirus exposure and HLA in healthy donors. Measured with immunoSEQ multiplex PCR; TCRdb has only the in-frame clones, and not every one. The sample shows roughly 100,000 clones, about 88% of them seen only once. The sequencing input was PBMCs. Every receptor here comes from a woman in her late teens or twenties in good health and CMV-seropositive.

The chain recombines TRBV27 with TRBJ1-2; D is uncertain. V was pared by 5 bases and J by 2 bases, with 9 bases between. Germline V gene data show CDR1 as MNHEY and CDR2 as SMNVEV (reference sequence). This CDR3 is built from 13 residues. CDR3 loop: CASSPQINYGYTF. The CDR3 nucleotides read TGTGCCAGCAGTCCGCAGATAAACTATGGCTACACCTTC.

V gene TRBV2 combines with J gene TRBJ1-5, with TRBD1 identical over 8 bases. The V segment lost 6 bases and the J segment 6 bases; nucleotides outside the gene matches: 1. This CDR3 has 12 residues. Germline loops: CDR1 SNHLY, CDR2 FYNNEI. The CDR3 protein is CASSRGRQPQHF. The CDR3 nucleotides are TGTGCCAGCAGCAGGGGGCGTCAGCCCCAGCATTTT.

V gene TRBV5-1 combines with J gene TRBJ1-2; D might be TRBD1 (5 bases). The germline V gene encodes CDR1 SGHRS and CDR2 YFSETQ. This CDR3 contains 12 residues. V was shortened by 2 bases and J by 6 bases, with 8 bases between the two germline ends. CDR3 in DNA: TGCGCCAGCAGCTTACCAGGGAATGGCTACACCTTC. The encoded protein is CASSLPGNGYTF. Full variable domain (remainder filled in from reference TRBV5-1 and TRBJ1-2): KAGVTQTPRYLIKTRGQQVTLSCSPISGHRSVSWYQQTPGQGLQFLFEYFSETQRNKGNFPGRFSGRQFSNSRSEMNVSTLELGDSALYLCASSLPGNGYTFGSGTRLTVV.

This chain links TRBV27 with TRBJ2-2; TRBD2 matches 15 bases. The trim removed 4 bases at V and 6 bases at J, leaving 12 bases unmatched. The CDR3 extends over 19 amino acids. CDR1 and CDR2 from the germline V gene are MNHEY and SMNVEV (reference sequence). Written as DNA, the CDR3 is TGTGCCAGCAGTTCCCACAGGACTAGCGGGGGGGCGGGCGCCGGGGAGCTGTTTTTT. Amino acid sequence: CASSSHRTSGGAGAGELFF.

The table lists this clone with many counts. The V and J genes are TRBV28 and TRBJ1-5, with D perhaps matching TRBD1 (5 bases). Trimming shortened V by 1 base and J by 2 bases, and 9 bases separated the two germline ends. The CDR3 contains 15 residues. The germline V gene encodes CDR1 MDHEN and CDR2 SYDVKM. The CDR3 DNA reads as TGTGCCAGCAGTTTATCCTCAGGGCGCAATCAGCCCCAGCATTTT. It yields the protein CASSLSSGRNQPQHF.

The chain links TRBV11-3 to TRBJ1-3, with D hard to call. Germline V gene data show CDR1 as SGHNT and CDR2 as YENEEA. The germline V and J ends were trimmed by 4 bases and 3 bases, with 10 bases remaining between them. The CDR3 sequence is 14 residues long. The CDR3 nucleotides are TGTGCCAGCAGCTACCGGGGAGGTGGAAACACCATATATTTT. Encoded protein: CASSYRGGGNTIYF.

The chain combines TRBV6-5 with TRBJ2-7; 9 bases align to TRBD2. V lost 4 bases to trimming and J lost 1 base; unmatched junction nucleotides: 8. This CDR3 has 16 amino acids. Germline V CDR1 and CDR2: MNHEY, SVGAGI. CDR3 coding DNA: TGTGCCAGCAGTTCAGTCCCAGCGGGGGGTTCCTACGAGCAGTACTTC. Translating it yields CASSSVPAGGSYEQYF.

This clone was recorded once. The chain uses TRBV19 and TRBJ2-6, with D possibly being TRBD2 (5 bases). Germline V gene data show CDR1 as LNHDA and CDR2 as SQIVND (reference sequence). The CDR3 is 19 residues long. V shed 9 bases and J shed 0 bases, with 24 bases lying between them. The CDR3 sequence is CASRPRRQRTDSGANVLTF. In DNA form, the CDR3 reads TGTGCCAGCCGTCCTCGCAGGCAAAGGACTGACTCTGGGGCCAACGTCCTGACTTTC.

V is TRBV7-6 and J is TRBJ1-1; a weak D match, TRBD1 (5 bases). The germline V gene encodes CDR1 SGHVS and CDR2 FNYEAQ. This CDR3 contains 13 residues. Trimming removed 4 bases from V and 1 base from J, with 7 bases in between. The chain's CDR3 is CASSYTGNTEAFF. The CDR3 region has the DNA TGTGCCAGCAGCTATACAGGGAACACTGAAGCTTTCTTT.

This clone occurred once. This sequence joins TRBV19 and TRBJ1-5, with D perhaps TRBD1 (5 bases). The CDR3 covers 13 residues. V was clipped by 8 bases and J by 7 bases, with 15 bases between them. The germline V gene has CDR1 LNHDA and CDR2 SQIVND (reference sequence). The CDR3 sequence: CASGLGRGQPQHF. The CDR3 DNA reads TGTGCCAGTGGCTTGGGGCGGGGGCAGCCCCAGCATTTT. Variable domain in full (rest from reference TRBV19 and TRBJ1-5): DGGITQSPKYLFRKEGQNVTLSCEQNLNHDAMYWYRQDPGQGLRLIYYSQIVNDFQKGDIAEGYSVSREKKESFPLTVTSAQKNPTAFYLCASGLGRGQPQHFGDGTRLSIL.

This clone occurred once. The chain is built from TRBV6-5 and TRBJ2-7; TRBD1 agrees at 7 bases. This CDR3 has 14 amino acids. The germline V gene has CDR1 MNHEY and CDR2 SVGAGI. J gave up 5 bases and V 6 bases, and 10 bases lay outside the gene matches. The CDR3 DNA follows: TGTGCCAGCAGGTATACCCGGGACAGCCACGAGCAGTACTTC. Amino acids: CASRYTRDSHEQYF.

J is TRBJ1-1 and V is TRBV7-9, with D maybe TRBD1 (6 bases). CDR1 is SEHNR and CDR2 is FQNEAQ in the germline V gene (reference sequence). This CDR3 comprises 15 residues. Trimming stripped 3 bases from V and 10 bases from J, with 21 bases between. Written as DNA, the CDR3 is TGTGCCAGCAGCTTCGACCTGACAGGTTTGTCAAGAGCTTTCTTT. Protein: CASSFDLTGLSRAFF.

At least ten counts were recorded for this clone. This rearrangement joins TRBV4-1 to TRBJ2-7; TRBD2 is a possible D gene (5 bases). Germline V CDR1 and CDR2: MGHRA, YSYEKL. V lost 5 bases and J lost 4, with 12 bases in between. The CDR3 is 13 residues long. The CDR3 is CASSGGRWYEQYF. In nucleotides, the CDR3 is TGCGCCAGCAGCGGTGGGAGATGGTACGAGCAGTACTTC.

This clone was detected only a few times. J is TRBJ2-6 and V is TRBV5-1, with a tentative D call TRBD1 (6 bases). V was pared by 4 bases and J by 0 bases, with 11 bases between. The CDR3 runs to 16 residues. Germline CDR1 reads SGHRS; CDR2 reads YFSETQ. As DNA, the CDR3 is TGCGCCAGCAGCATGGGACAAAACTCTGGGGCCAACGTCCTGACTTTC. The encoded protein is CASSMGQNSGANVLTF.

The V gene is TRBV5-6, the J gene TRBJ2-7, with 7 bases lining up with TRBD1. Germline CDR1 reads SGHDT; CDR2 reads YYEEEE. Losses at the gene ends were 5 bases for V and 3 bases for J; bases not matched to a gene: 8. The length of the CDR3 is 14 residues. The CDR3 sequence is CASSSDRVFYEQYF. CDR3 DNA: TGTGCCAGCAGTTCTGACAGGGTATTCTACGAGCAGTACTTC.

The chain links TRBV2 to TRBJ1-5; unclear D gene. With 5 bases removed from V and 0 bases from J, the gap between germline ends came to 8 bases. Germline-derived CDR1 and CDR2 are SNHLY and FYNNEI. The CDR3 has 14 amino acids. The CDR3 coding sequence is TGTGCCAGCAGTTGGAGTAATAGCAATCAGCCCCAGCATTTT. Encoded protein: CASSWSNSNQPQHF.

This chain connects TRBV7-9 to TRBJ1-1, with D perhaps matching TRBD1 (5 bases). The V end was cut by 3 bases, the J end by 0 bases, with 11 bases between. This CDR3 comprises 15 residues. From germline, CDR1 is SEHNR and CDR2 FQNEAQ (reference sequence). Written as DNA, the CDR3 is TGTGCCAGCAGCTTCCCTCAGGGCGTGAACACTGAAGCTTTCTTT. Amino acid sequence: CASSFPQGVNTEAFF.

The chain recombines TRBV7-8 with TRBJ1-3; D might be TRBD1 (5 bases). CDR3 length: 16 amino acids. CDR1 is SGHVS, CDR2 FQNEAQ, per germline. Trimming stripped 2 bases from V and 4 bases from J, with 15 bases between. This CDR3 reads CASSLLQGDWGNTIYF. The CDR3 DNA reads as TGTGCCAGCAGCTTACTTCAGGGTGATTGGGGAAACACCATATATTTT.

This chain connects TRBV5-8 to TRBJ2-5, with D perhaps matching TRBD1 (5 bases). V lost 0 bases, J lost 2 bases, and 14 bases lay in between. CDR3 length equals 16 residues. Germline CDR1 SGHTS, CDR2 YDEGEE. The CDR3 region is CASSLALSTAQETQYF. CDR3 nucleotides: TGTGCCAGCAGCTTGGCTCTTTCGACAGCGCAAGAGACCCAGTACTTC.

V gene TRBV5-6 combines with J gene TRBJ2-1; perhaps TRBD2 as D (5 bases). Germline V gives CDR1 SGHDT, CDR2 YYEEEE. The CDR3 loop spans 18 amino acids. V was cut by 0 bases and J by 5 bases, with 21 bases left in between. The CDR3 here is CASSLDKRAARTDNEQFF. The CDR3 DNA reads TGTGCCAGCAGCTTGGACAAGAGGGCGGCCAGGACTGACAATGAGCAGTTCTTC. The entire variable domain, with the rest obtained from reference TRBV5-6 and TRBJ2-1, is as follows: DAGVTQSPTHLIKTRGQQVTLRCSPKSGHDTVSWYQQALGQGPQFIFQYYEEEERQRGNFPDRFSGHQFPNYSSELNVNALLLGDSALYLCASSLDKRAARTDNEQFFGPGTRLTVL.

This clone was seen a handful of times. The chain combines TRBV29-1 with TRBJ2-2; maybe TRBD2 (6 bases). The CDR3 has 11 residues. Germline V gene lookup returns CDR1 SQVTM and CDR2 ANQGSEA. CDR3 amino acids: CIGTAHGELFF. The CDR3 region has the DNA TGCATTGGGACTGCTCACGGGGAGCTGTTTTTT.

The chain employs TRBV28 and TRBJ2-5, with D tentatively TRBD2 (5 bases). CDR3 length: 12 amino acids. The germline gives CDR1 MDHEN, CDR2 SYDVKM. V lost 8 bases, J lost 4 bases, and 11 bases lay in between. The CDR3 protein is CASGVAGETQYF. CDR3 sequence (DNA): TGTGCCAGCGGGGTGGCGGGAGAGACCCAGTACTTC. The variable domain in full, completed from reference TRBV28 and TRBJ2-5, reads DVKVTQSSRYLVKRTGEKVFLECVQDMDHENMFWYRQDPGLGLRLIYFSYDVKMKEKGDIPEGYSVSREKKERFSLILESASTNQTSMYLCASGVAGETQYFGPGTRLLVL.

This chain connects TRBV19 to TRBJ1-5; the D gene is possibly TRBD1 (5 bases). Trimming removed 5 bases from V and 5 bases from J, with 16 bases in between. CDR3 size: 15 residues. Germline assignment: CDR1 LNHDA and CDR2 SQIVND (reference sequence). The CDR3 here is CASSPSGQGYQPQHF. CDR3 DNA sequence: TGTGCCAGTAGTCCCTCCGGGCAGGGTTATCAGCCCCAGCATTTT. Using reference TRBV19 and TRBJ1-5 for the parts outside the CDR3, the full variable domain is DGGITQSPKYLFRKEGQNVTLSCEQNLNHDAMYWYRQDPGQGLRLIYYSQIVNDFQKGDIAEGYSVSREKKESFPLTVTSAQKNPTAFYLCASSPSGQGYQPQHFGDGTRLSIL.

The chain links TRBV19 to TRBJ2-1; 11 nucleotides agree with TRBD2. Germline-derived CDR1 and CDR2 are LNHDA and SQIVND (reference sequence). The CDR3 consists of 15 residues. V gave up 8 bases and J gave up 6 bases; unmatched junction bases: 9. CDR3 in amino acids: CASLETGTSGNEQFF. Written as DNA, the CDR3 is TGTGCCAGTCTCGAGACCGGGACTAGCGGCAATGAGCAGTTCTTC.